This T cell receptor beta chain was observed in a study of blood T cells in healthy people across ages (dated by TCRdb to 2015 to 2017). Notes on the research overall: In model experiments, template switching captured about one uniquely barcoded TCR beta cDNA molecule for every two T cells. Two additional independent replicas of 1 million unique cDNA reads from the same blood draw were analyzed for two donors (one aged 18 to 29 and one aged 80 or older). To avoid experimental bias, donors of different ages were spread randomly across the sequencing lanes. Four age groups were formed from the donors: young (average 16 years), middle-aged (more than 35), aged (over 55) and long-lived (roughly 81). Using deep sequencing normalized with unique cDNA molecular identifiers, the study measured how TCR beta repertoire diversity changes with age. What the study reported, not specific to this receptor: Estimates of total diversity from one million sequenced T cells were regarded as lower bounds and underestimates. Compared with the aged group, the long-lived group had more naive CD4+ T cells, fewer expanded clones and increased TCR diversity, a pattern suggesting age selection. Conclusive comparison of naive and antigen-experienced compartments was prevented by the profiling of bulk unsorted PBMCs. There was a strong correlation between observed TCR beta diversity and the percentage of naive T cells measured by flow cytometry. Observed TCR beta diversity per million T cells fell roughly linearly with age, and a significant reduction was already apparent by age approximately 40. The CMV infection status of donors was not known, potentially confounding age-related changes in expanded clonotypes.

Systemically healthy Caucasian individuals from Russia, roughly 40 in total and aged about 6 to 95 years, were included as donors. Roughly 9 milliliters of peripheral blood were drawn from each donor into EDTA-treated Vacutainer tubes. Ficoll-Paque density-gradient centrifugation was used to isolate PBMCs, with at least 6 million per sample. Trizol reagent was used to extract total RNA from the PBMCs, yielding at least 6 micrograms per sample. For every donor, flow cytometry on a PBMC aliquot measured the percentage of naive CD45RAhigh/CD27high T cells. This clonotype was picked up many times. Its antigen is currently not known. One base away there is no much larger clone; base qualities are not given. Libraries came from 5' RACE. Sequencing was carried out with an Illumina HiSeq 2500. A second PCR of roughly 7 to 12 cycles was run with a J-beta primer mix and a sample-barcoded 5' primer. Each TCR beta cDNA molecule received a unique molecular identifier from a template-switch 5' adaptor carrying 12 random nucleotides. At least 3 million CDR3-containing paired-end reads were obtained from each sample. First-strand cDNA synthesis was performed from all RNA using the Mint cDNA synthesis kit, with priming by a TRBC-specific oligonucleotide. Following uracil-DNA glycosylase treatment, a first 18-cycle PCR with universal primers M1SS and BC2_uni_R was performed on all cDNA. On the authors' methods: Each sample was normalized by randomly selecting 1 million high-quality reads, each carrying a distinct molecular identifier. Instead of being binned into consensus sequences, reads that shared molecular identifiers were thrown out. CDR3 identification, clonotype clustering and error correction used MiTCR with a Q25 quality threshold and the strictest error-elimination algorithm. A nonparametric unseen species model with Euler transformation was used to estimate a lower bound on total TCR beta diversity. The raw public data were reprocessed by TCRdb itself: fastp quality trimming at Q25, MiXCR clonotype calling, in-frame beta chains only. For every CDR3 protein sequence, its rows merge into one entry that carries the most common genes and DNA. The V and J calls and clone size are TCRdb's, not the authors'. This sample gives 700,000 to 950,000 distinct CDR3 sequences in total; around 46% of them show up just once. Roughly 20% of the sample goes to the ten largest clones.

After removal of 0 bases from V and 4 bases from J, the junction retains 9 bases not matched to a gene. Including cysteine and phenylalanine, the CDR3 has 17 amino acids. Only the CDR3 DNA stays, 51 bases, in frame from base 1. The germline V gene (reference sequence) supplies CDR1 DFQATT and CDR2 SNEGSKA. The specimen was blood. The TCR originated in a woman aged 60-75 years in good health. The V and J segments used are TRBV20-1 and TRBJ2-3; 11 nucleotides in the junction match TRBD2. The CDR3 has the sequence CSARDVLAGVRADTQYF. The base sequence is TGCAGTGCTAGAGACGTACTAGCGGGAGTTAGGGCAGATACGCAGTATTTT.